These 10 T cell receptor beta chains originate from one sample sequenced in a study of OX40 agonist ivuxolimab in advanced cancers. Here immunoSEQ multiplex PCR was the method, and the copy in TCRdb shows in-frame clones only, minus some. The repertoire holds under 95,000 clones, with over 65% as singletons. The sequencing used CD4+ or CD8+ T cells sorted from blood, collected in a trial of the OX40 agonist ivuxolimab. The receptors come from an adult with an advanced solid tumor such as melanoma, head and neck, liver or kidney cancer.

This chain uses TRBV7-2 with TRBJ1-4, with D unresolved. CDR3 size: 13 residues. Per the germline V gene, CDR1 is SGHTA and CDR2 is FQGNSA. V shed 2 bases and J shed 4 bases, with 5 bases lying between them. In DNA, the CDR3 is TGTGCCAGCAGCTTAAGACTTAATGAAAAACTGTTTTTT. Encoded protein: CASSLRLNEKLFF.

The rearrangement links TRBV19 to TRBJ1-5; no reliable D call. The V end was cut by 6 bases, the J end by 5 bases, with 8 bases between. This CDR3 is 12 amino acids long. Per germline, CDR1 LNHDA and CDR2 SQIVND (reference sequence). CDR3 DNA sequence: TGTGCCAGTAGCACATTTGATCAGCCCCAGCATTTT. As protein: CASSTFDQPQHF.

The CDR3 nucleotides are TGTGCCAGCAGCCCTTCGCGGAGGGCGGTTCCACCCCTCCACTTT. This sequence encodes CASSPSRRAVPPLHF. The chain has TRBV28 and TRBJ1-6, with unresolved D. The CDR3 consists of 15 residues. CDR1 and CDR2 from the germline V gene are MDHEN and SYDVKM. Between the trimmed V and J ends, which lost 6 bases and 11 bases, there was a span of 20 bases.

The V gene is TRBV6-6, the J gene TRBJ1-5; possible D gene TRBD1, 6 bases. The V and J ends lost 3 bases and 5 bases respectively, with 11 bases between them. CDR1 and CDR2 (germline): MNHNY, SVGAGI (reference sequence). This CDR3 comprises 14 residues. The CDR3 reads CASSYSGEDQPQHF. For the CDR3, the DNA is TGTGCCAGCAGTTATTCAGGGGAAGATCAGCCCCAGCATTTT.

CDR3 protein: CASSRVIDEQYF. The CDR3 DNA is TGTGCCAGCTCACGAGTAATAGACGAGCAGTACTTC. The chain links TRBV18 to TRBJ2-7; the D is unclear. Germline CDR1 KGHSH, CDR2 LQKENI. The CDR3 totals 12 residues. V was clipped by 4 bases and J by 5 bases, with 9 bases between them.

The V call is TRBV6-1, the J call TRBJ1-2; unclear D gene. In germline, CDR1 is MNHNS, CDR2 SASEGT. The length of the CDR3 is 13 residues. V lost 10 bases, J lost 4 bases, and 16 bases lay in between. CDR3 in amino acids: CAINMTPSYGYTF. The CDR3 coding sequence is TGTGCCATCAATATGACACCCAGCTATGGCTACACCTTC.

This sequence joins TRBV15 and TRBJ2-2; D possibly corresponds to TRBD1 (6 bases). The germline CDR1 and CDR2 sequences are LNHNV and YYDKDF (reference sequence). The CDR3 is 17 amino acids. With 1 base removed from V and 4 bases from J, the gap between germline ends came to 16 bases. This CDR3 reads CATSRAGGRGFTGELFF. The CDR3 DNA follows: TGTGCCACCAGCAGAGCAGGTGGCAGGGGATTCACCGGGGAGCTGTTTTTT.

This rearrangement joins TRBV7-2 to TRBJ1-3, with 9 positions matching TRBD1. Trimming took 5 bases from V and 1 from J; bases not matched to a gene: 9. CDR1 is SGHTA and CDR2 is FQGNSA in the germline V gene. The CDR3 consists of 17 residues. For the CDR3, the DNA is TGTGCCAGCAGCGCGCGATCGACAGGGGGGTCTGGAAACACCATATATTTT. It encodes CASSARSTGGSGNTIYF.

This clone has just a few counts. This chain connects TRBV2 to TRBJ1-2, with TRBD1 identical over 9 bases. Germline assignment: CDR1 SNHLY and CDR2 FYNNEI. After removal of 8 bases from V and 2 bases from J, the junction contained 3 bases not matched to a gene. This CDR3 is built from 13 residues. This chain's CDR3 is CASGGQGNYGYTF. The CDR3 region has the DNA TGTGCCAGCGGGGGACAGGGAAACTATGGCTACACCTTC.

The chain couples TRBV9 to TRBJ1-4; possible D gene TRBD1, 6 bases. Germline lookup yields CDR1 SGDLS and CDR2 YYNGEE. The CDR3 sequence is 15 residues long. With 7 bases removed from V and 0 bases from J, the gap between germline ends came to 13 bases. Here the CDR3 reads CASRLRGSTNEKLFF. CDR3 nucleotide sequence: TGTGCCAGCCGGCTCAGGGGATCAACTAATGAAAAACTGTTTTTT.